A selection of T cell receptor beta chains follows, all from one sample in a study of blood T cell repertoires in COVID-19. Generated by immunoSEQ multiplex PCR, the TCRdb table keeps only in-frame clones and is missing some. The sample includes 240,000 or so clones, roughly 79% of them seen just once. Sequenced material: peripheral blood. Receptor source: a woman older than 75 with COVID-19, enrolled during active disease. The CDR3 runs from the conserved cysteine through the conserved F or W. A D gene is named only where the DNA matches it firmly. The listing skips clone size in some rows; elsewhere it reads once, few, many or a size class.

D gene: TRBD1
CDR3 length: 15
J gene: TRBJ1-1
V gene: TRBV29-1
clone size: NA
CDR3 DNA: TGCAGCGTTTTCCGGCCGGGACAGAGGAACACTGAAGCTTTCTTT
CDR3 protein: CSVFRPGQRNTEAFF

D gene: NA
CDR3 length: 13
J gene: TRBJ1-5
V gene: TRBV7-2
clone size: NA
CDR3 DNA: TGTGCCAGCAGGAGATATAGCAATCAGCCCCAGCATTTT
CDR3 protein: CASRRYSNQPQHF

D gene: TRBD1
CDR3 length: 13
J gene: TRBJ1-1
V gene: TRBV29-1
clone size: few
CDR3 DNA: TGCAGCGGTCGACAGGGAGCGGGCTCCGAAGCTTTCTTT
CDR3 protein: CSGRQGAGSEAFF

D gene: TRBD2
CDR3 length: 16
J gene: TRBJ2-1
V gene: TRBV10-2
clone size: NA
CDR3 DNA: TGCGCCAGCAGTGGCTGGGGACTAGCGGGGGAGGGGGGGCAGTTCTTC
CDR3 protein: CASSGWGLAGEGGQFF

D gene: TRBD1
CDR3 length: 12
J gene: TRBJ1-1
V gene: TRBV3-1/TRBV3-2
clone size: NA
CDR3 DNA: TGTGCCAGCAGCCAGGACAGGGAGGGAGCTTTCTTT
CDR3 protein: CASSQDREGAFF

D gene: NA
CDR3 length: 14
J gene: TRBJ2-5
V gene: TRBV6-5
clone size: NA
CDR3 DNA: TGTGCCAGCGATGGACAGTCGTATGGGGAGACCCAGTACTTC
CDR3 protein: CASDGQSYGETQYF

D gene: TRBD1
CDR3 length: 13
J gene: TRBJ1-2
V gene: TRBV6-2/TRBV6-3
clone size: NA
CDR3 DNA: TGTGCCAGCAGCGGACAGGGTATGGATGGCTACACCTTC
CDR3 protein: CASSGQGMDGYTF

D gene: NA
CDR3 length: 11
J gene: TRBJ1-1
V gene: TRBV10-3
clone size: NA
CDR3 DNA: TGTGCCATCCGCCGAGGCTCGGAAGCTTTCTTT
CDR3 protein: CAIRRGSEAFF

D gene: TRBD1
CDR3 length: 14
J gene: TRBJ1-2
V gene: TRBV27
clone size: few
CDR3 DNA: TGTGCCAGCAGACGGACAGGAGGTCCAGATGGCTACACCTTC
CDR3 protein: CASRRTGGPDGYTF

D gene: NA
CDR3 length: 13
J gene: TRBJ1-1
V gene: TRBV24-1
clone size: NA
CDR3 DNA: TGTGCCACGGTAAGCAACCGGAACACTGAAGCTTTCTTT
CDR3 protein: CATVSNRNTEAFF

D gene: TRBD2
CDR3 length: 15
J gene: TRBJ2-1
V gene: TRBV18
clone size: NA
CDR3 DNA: TGTGCCAGCTCACCATTGCTAGCGGGATACAATGAGCAGTTCTTC
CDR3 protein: CASSPLLAGYNEQFF

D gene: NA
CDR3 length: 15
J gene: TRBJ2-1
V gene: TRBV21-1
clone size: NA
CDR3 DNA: TGTGCCAGCAGCATACGGGGGTGCTCCTACAATGAGCAGTTCTTC
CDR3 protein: CASSIRGCSYNEQFF

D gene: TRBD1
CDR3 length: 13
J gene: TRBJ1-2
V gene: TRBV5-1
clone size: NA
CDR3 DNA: TGCGCCAGCAGTCGACAGGGACAAGAGGGCTACACCTTC
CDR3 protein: CASSRQGQEGYTF

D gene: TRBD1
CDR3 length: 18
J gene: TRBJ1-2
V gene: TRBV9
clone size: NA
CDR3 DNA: TGTGCCAGCAGTGACCATGACAGGGGGCGTCGTTTATGGGGTGGCTACACCTTC
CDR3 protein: CASSDHDRGRRLWGGYTF

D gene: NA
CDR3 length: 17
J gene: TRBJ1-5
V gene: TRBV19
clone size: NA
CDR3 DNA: TGTGCCAGTAGTATAGATCAGGCAGGGCTGATCAATCAGCCCCAGCATTTT
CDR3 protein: CASSIDQAGLINQPQHF

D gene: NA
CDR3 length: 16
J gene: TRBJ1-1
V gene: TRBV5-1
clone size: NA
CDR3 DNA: TGCGCCAGCAGCTTAAGCTCGGACAGATCGAACACTGAAGCTTTCTTT
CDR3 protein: CASSLSSDRSNTEAFF

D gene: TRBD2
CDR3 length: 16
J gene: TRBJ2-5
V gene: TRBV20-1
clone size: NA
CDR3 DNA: TGCAGTGCTAGTAATTTACTAGCGGCGTACCAAGAGACCCAGTACTTC
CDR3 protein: CSASNLLAAYQETQYF